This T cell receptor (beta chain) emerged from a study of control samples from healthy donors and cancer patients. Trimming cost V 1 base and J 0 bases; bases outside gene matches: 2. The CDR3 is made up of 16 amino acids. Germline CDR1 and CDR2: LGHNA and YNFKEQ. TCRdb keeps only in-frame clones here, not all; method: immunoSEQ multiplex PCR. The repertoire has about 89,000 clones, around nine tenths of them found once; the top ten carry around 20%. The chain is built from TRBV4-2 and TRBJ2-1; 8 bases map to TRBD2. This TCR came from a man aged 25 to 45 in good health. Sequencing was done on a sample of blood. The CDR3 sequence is CASSQAGGSSYNEQFF. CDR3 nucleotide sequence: TGTGCCAGCAGCCAAGCGGGGGGGAGCTCCTACAATGAGCAGTTCTTC.